This TCR beta chain was sequenced in a study of shared clonotypes between healthy human individuals. On the study more broadly: Three CD4 naive, three CD4 memory, two CD8 naive and one CD8 memory plate were used per donor.

Each subset's genomic DNA was split evenly across several immunoSEQ plates. Per the original data handling: ImmunoSEQ junction-only sequences lacked quality scores, so their filtering differed. Sequencing was performed with immunoSEQ multiplex PCR; in TCRdb, only in-frame clones are kept and a portion is missing. V, J and clone size reflect that table, while D and trimming were determined from the DNA. The sample has around 1 million clones, approximately 80% seen once; the top ten hold about 1.5%. The CDR3 sequence is 15 residues long. The germline CDR1 and CDR2 sequences are MNHNY and SVGAGI (reference sequence). The junction had 11 bases not matched to a gene; V was cut back by 6 bases and J by 3 bases. Overall study results and limits: Despite large depth, rarefaction showed incomplete sorted-subset sequencing.

Remarks on this clone: Its antigen is not identified.

J is TRBJ2-7 and V is TRBV6-6; 7 nucleotides line up with TRBD1. The TCR originated in a man between 18 and 35 years old in good health. Sequences were obtained from memory CD4+ T cells sorted from blood. Subset specified: CD45RA-negative fraction. The CDR3 DNA is TGTGCCAGCAGGCCCCGACAGGGTAATTACTACGAGCAGTACTTC. This translates into CASRPRQGNYYEQYF.